These 5 T cell receptor beta chains were sequenced from one sample in a study of T cell changes during pregnancy in multiple sclerosis. TCRdb's copy holds only in-frame clones and misses some; the assay was immunoSEQ multiplex PCR. The data hold over 25,000 clones, with roughly nine tenths observed a single time. The sequenced sample was CD4+ T cells from peripheral blood mononuclear cells, obtained in the second trimester of pregnancy. The receptors come from a female donor in good health, enrolled as a control in a pregnancy study.

There are a few counts of this clone. The genes are TRBV7-9 and TRBJ1-3, with TRBD1 matching over 9 bases. The ends lost 4 bases at V and 5 bases at J; junction bases unmatched: 9. The germline CDR1 and CDR2 sequences are SEHNR and FQNEAQ (reference sequence). The length of the CDR3 is 16 residues. The CDR3 region has the DNA TGTGCCAGCAGCTCGCTACGGACAGGGGAGAGAAACACCATATATTTT. This translates into CASSSLRTGERNTIYF.

The chain links TRBV6-5 to TRBJ1-1; 7 bases are shared with TRBD1. CDR1 MNHEY and CDR2 SVGAGI come from the germline V gene. V lost 5 bases and J lost 4; bases outside the gene matches: 4. The CDR3 length is 13 residues. The CDR3 region is CASSRTGATEAFF. The DNA of the CDR3 is TGTGCCAGCAGTCGTACAGGGGCCACTGAAGCTTTCTTT.

The CDR3 DNA is TGTGCCAGCAGGGAGGACAGGATCAGGAGCTACACCTTC. Translating gives CASREDRIRSYTF. The chain recombines TRBV25-1 with TRBJ1-2, with 7 bases matching TRBD1. The junction had 10 bases not matched to a gene; V was cut back by 6 bases and J by 9 bases. CDR1 is MGHDK, CDR2 SYGVNS, per germline. The CDR3 totals 13 residues.

This clone has just one count. The chain uses TRBV25-1 and TRBJ2-1; 8 nucleotides line up with TRBD2. V lost 5 bases, J lost 6 bases, and 0 bases stayed unmatched. This CDR3 is built from 12 residues. Germline V gene lookup returns CDR1 MGHDK and CDR2 SYGVNS. CDR3 nucleotides: TGTGCCAGCAGTAGCGGGGGCAATGAGCAGTTCTTC. The encoded protein is CASSSGGNEQFF.

CDR3 in DNA: TGTGCCAGCAGCTCAGGGATAGGCGAGCAGTACTTC. Residues: CASSSGIGEQYF. The chain employs TRBV11-3 and TRBJ2-7; a possible D gene is TRBD1 (5 bases). Germline CDR1 reads SGHNT; CDR2 reads YENEEA. V was trimmed by 4 bases and J by 6 bases, leaving 10 bases between them. CDR3 size: 12 residues. Full variable domain (outside the CDR3, taken from reference TRBV11-3 and TRBJ2-7): EAGVVQSPRYKIIEKKQPVAFWCNPISGHNTLYWYLQNLGQGPELLIRYENEEAVDDSQLPKDRFSAERLKGVDSTLKIQPAELGDSAVYLCASSSGIGEQYFGPGTRLTVT.